This entry lists 8 T cell receptor beta chains sequenced from one sample in a study of control samples from healthy donors and cancer patients. Here immunoSEQ multiplex PCR was the method, and the copy in TCRdb shows in-frame clones only, minus some. The table includes more than 50,000 clones, 70% to 90% detected once. The sequencing input was blood. All receptors derive from a man aged 50 to 59 in good health.

This clone was observed once. The chain recombines TRBV11-2 with TRBJ2-1; D may correspond to TRBD1 or TRBD2 (5 bases each). V was shortened by 5 bases and J by 4 bases, with 12 bases between the two germline ends. The CDR3 runs to 14 residues. The germline V gene has CDR1 SGHAT and CDR2 FQNNGV. The CDR3 is CASSLYGAYNEQFF. The CDR3 DNA reads TGTGCCAGCAGCCTTTACGGGGCTTACAATGAGCAGTTCTTC.

The chain links TRBV6-5 to TRBJ2-7; D is uncertain. Germline lookup yields CDR1 MNHEY and CDR2 SVGAGI. This CDR3 contains 15 residues. The V end lost 0 bases, the J end lost 0 bases, and 9 bases lay between the germline ends. The DNA for the CDR3 is TGTGCCAGCAGTTACTCGATAGCCCTCTCCTACGAGCAGTACTTC. Residues: CASSYSIALSYEQYF.

The J gene is TRBJ1-3, the V gene TRBV28; 9 positions match TRBD1. With V trimmed by 6 bases and J by 2 bases, 8 bases remained unmatched. The V gene's germline CDR1 is MDHEN and CDR2 SYDVKM. This CDR3 has 16 amino acids. In DNA, the CDR3 is TGTGCCAGCAGGCCGGGACAGGGAGGTGCTGGAAACACCATATATTTT. As protein: CASRPGQGGAGNTIYF.

The chain links TRBV7-3 to TRBJ2-7, with a possible D match to TRBD2 (7 bases). The CDR3 has 16 residues. CDR1 is SGHTA, CDR2 FQGTGA, per germline. V shed 5 bases and J shed 0 bases, with 17 bases lying between them. Written as DNA, the CDR3 is TGTGCCAGCAGCCCCAGGGGAGGGCGGTCCTCCTACGAGCAGTACTTC. Protein: CASSPRGGRSSYEQYF.

Here the CDR3 reads CASSLAGGRADTQYF. CDR3 DNA: TGTGCCAGCAGCCTAGCGGGAGGTCGGGCAGATACGCAGTATTTT. The gene calls are TRBV28 and TRBJ2-3; 11 positions agree with TRBD2. Trimming took 6 bases from V and 4 from J; bases not matched to a gene: 6. The CDR3 length is 15 residues. Germline V lookup: CDR1 MDHEN, CDR2 SYDVKM.

This clone was counted a few times. This chain uses TRBV11-2 with TRBJ1-6; 8 bases match TRBD1. The CDR3 sequence is 15 residues long. Germline CDR1 reads SGHAT; CDR2 reads FQNNGV. Trimming at V came to 5 bases and at J to 11 bases, leaving 11 bases not matched to a gene. CDR3 coding DNA: TGTGCCAGCAGCCCAGGACAGGGTCGAAGTGCACCCCTCCACTTT. Amino acids: CASSPGQGRSAPLHF.

This clone showed up just once. The V and J genes are TRBV7-7 and TRBJ2-5; 7 bases align to TRBD2. V dropped 5 bases and J dropped 2; count of bases not matched to a gene: 5. The CDR3 contains 14 residues. CDR1 and CDR2 (germline): SSHAT, FNYEAQ (reference sequence). The CDR3 coding sequence is TGTGCCAGCAGCCCCGGGGGGATACAAGAGACCCAGTACTTC. It translates to CASSPGGIQETQYF.

The chain joins TRBV2 to TRBJ2-5; TRBD1 aligns across 8 bases. V dropped 2 bases and J dropped 2; count of bases not matched to a gene: 7. Germline assignment: CDR1 SNHLY and CDR2 FYNNEI. This CDR3 comprises 16 residues. As DNA, the CDR3 is TGTGCCAGCAGTGAACTCCGGACAGGGTATCAAGAGACCCAGTACTTC. Translation: CASSELRTGYQETQYF.